The clone carrying this TCR beta chain was counted a few times. The antigen is not known. The data belong to a study of T cells after yellow fever vaccination. Overall study results and limits: The secondary response was weaker but peaked faster, day 5 versus 15. Detected again after the booster were most primary-vaccination clones, at approximately 96% CD4 and about 89% CD8.

The length of the CDR3 is 14 residues. Trimming cost V 6 bases and J 2 bases; bases outside gene matches: 3. TCRdb reprocessed the 5' RACE reads via MiXCR and lists one record per CDR3 protein. The sample consists of about 320,000 distinct CDR3 sequences, roughly 6.8% of them appearing once. The chain couples TRBV12-3 or TRBV12-4 to TRBJ2-2; TRBD2 agrees at 7 bases. The sequencing used PBMCs, collected around 45 days after the first yellow fever vaccination. The sequence came from a man aged 18 to 30 who received the YFV17D yellow fever vaccine. CDR3 DNA sequence: TGTGCCAGCAGCCGCGGGAGAAACACCGGGGAGCTGTTTTTT. Translating it yields CASSRGRNTGELFF.